These 21 T cell receptor beta chains were all obtained from the same sample, sequenced in a study of blood T cell repertoires in COVID-19. Method: immunoSEQ multiplex PCR; TCRdb's copy keeps in-frame clones and lacks some. Among around 69,000 clones listed, roughly 85% were seen once. Source material: peripheral blood. The receptors stem from a man aged 45-60 years with acute or convalescent COVID-19.

The gene calls are TRBV5-1 and TRBJ2-5, with 7 nucleotides matching TRBD2. The CDR3 covers 15 residues. Germline V gene lookup returns CDR1 SGHRS and CDR2 YFSETQ. Trimming cost V 0 bases and J 2 bases; bases outside gene matches: 4. The CDR3 here is CASSLVAGEQETQYF. The CDR3 DNA sequence: TGCGCCAGCAGCTTGGTTGCGGGGGAACAAGAGACCCAGTACTTC.

This chain links TRBV6-5 with TRBJ1-2; D unresolved. In germline, CDR1 is MNHEY, CDR2 SVGAGI. Trimming left V 10 bases short and J 7 bases short, with 16 bases between. The CDR3 consists of 12 residues. CDR3 coding DNA: TGTGCCACCATGTTCCAACCGGGTGGCTACACCTTC. It yields the protein CATMFQPGGYTF.

This chain links TRBV4-2 with TRBJ1-6, with a tentative D call TRBD1 (5 bases). Germline lookup yields CDR1 LGHNA and CDR2 YNFKEQ. V lost 0 bases, J lost 8 bases, and 14 bases lay in between. CDR3 length: 16 amino acids. The CDR3 sequence is CASSQEGSRVDSPLHF. For the CDR3, the DNA is TGTGCCAGCAGCCAAGAGGGGTCCAGGGTGGATTCACCCCTCCACTTT.

The chain employs TRBV3-1 (or the pseudogene TRBV3-2) and TRBJ1-2; TRBD1 matches 8 bases. The germline V gene has CDR1 LGHDT and CDR2 YNNKEL (reference sequence). Trimming at V came to 5 bases and at J to 8 bases, leaving 7 bases not matched to a gene. The CDR3 is 13 amino acids. The CDR3 is CASSSTGEEGYTF. In DNA, the CDR3 is TGTGCCAGCAGCTCGACAGGGGAGGAGGGCTACACCTTC.

The genes are TRBV5-4 and TRBJ2-7; 8 bases are shared with TRBD1. CDR1 SGHNT and CDR2 YYREEE come from the germline V gene (reference sequence). The V and J ends lost 0 bases and 4 bases, in that order; junction bases with no gene match: 6. The CDR3 spans 15 residues. CDR3 loop: CASSLAGTGGYEQYF. The CDR3 region has the DNA TGTGCCAGCAGCTTGGCCGGGACAGGTGGGTACGAGCAGTACTTC. The whole variable domain, filled in from reference TRBV5-4 and TRBJ2-7, reads ETGVTQSPTHLIKTRGQQVTLRCSSQSGHNTVSWYQQALGQGPQFIFQYYREEENGRGNFPPRFSGLQFPNYSSELNVNALELDDSALYLCASSLAGTGGYEQYFGPGTRLTVT.

The chain combines TRBV5-1 with TRBJ2-5; D unresolved. Trimming took 1 base from V and 2 from J, leaving 9 bases between them. Germline V lookup: CDR1 SGHRS, CDR2 YFSETQ. The CDR3 runs 14 residues. The CDR3 protein is CASSLSTSQETQYF. The DNA of the CDR3 is TGCGCCAGCAGCTTGAGTACGAGTCAAGAGACCCAGTACTTC.

This chain connects TRBV24-1 to TRBJ2-1, with TRBD2 identical over 11 bases. This CDR3 is 18 amino acids long. Germline CDR1 and CDR2: KGHDR and SFDVKD. V lost 7 bases, J lost 3 bases, and 13 bases stayed unmatched. Here the CDR3 reads CATRGPGLAGGRYNEQFF. The CDR3 DNA sequence: TGTGCCACCAGAGGCCCGGGCCTAGCGGGGGGTCGCTACAATGAGCAGTTCTTC.

The chain carries TRBV4-1 and TRBJ2-7; 9 bases fit TRBD1. In germline, CDR1 is MGHRA, CDR2 YSYEKL. The CDR3 extends over 16 amino acids. The ends lost 0 bases at V and 5 bases at J; junction bases unmatched: 8. CDR3 bases: TGCGCCAGCAGCCAAGAAGCCGGGACAGGGAGCAACGAGCAGTACGTC. Translation: CASSQEAGTGSNEQYV.

This sequence joins TRBV18 and TRBJ2-7; TRBD1 agrees at 10 bases. V shed 3 bases, J shed 7 bases, and the junction held 9 bases outside the gene matches. The CDR3 sequence is 15 residues long. Germline V gene lookup returns CDR1 KGHSH and CDR2 LQKENI. Written as DNA, the CDR3 is TGTGCCAGCTCACCCGTTAGACAGGGGGCCGGGGAGCAGTACTTC. It specifies CASSPVRQGAGEQYF.

The genes are TRBV4-1 and TRBJ2-5; the match to TRBD1 covers 7 bases. Germline assignment: CDR1 MGHRA and CDR2 YSYEKL. CDR3 size: 16 residues. Trimming removed 2 bases from V and 0 bases from J; junction bases left unmatched: 6. DNA for the CDR3: TGCGCCAGCAGCCAAACCGGGACAGTCTACCAAGAGACCCAGTACTTC. Its protein product is CASSQTGTVYQETQYF.

V and J are TRBV29-1 and TRBJ2-5; tentative D call: TRBD1 (5 bases). Germline CDR1 is SQVTM and CDR2 is ANQGSEA. This CDR3 has 12 amino acids. The germline V and J ends were trimmed by 3 bases and 2 bases, with 7 bases remaining between them. The CDR3 loop is CSVDQGQETQYF. The CDR3 DNA reads TGCAGCGTTGACCAGGGTCAAGAGACCCAGTACTTC.

V and J are TRBV24-1 and TRBJ2-5; 7 positions match TRBD1. CDR1 KGHDR and CDR2 SFDVKD come from the germline V gene. J was trimmed by 3 bases and V by 4 bases; bases with no gene match: 4. This CDR3 contains 14 residues. CDR3 DNA: TGTGCCACCAGTGAGAGGGACAGCAAAGAGACCCAGTACTTC. Its protein is CATSERDSKETQYF.

V usage is TRBV7-3 and J usage is TRBJ2-1; 8 bases are shared with TRBD2. The CDR3 has 16 amino acids. Germline V lookup: CDR1 SGHTA, CDR2 FQGTGA. Unmatched junction bases numbered 7, after V lost 1 base and J lost 5 bases. In DNA form, the CDR3 reads TGTGCCAGCAGCTTAAATCCGCGGGGGGAAGACAATGAGCAGTTCTTC. Translating gives CASSLNPRGEDNEQFF.

V and J are TRBV6-4 and TRBJ2-3; TRBD2 matches at 8 bases. Germline-derived CDR1 and CDR2 are MRHNA and SNTAGT. The length of the CDR3 is 14 residues. V lost 6 bases and J lost 4; bases outside the gene matches: 6. The CDR3 loop reads CASRTRGGADTQYF. The DNA for the CDR3 is TGTGCCAGCAGGACCCGGGGGGGGGCAGATACGCAGTATTTT.

J is TRBJ2-3 and V is TRBV6-2 or TRBV6-3, with 8 bases that match TRBD1. The CDR3 extends over 20 amino acids. Per the germline V gene, CDR1 is MNHEY and CDR2 is SVGEGT. Unmatched junction bases numbered 19, after V lost 2 bases and J lost 3 bases. CDR3 protein: CASSYAPSFQGAGLTDTQYF. In DNA, the CDR3 is TGTGCCAGCAGTTACGCCCCTTCTTTCCAGGGGGCGGGTTTGACAGATACGCAGTATTTT.

V is TRBV11-2 and J is TRBJ1-1, with D tentatively TRBD1 (5 bases). CDR1 and CDR2 from the germline V gene are SGHAT and FQNNGV. The V end was cut by 4 bases, the J end by 5 bases, with 23 bases between. This CDR3 spans 17 amino acids. CDR3 amino acids: CASSSLPGRGGSTEAFF. The CDR3 DNA reads TGTGCCAGCAGCTCCCTCCCGGGGCGCGGAGGGAGTACTGAAGCTTTCTTT.

The chain has TRBV25-1 and TRBJ1-1; TRBD1 is a possible D gene (6 bases). This CDR3 spans 15 amino acids. The germline CDR1 and CDR2 sequences are MGHDK and SYGVNS. With 2 bases removed from V and 0 bases from J, the gap between germline ends came to 10 bases. The CDR3 sequence: CASSEETGLNTEAFF. The CDR3 nucleotides are TGTGCCAGCAGTGAAGAGACAGGCCTGAACACTGAAGCTTTCTTT.

The chain employs TRBV30 and TRBJ2-1; the D is unclear. V was clipped by 3 bases and J by 4 bases, with 7 bases between them. This CDR3 is 12 amino acids long. Germline V gives CDR1 GTSNPN, CDR2 SVGIG (reference sequence). The CDR3 DNA follows: TGTGCCTGGAGCTCACAGTACAATGAGCAGTTCTTC. As protein: CAWSSQYNEQFF.

This chain connects TRBV19 to TRBJ1-1; a weak D match, TRBD1 (5 bases). Germline values: CDR1 LNHDA, CDR2 SQIVND (reference sequence). The CDR3 extends over 15 amino acids. V shed 1 base and J shed 7 bases, with 16 bases lying between them. The CDR3 loop is CASSIVYGGKIEAFF. The CDR3 region has the DNA TGTGCCAGTAGTATAGTATACGGGGGTAAAATTGAAGCTTTCTTT.

The chain employs TRBV24-1 and TRBJ2-1, with D perhaps TRBD1 (6 bases). V was trimmed by 10 bases and J by 10 bases, leaving 13 bases between them. This CDR3 is 11 amino acids long. Germline V gene lookup returns CDR1 KGHDR and CDR2 SFDVKD. The CDR3 here is CATKYREEQFF. DNA for the CDR3: TGTGCCACAAAGTACAGGGAGGAGCAGTTCTTC.

The J gene is TRBJ2-3, the V gene TRBV6-6; 10 positions agree with TRBD2. The V gene end was trimmed by 7 bases and the J gene end by 1 base; junction bases not matched to a gene: 5. Germline values: CDR1 MNHNY, CDR2 SVGAGI (reference sequence). The CDR3 has 15 amino acids. The CDR3 region is CASNSGGQGTDTQYF. In nucleotides, the CDR3 is TGTGCCAGCAATAGCGGGGGGCAAGGCACAGATACGCAGTATTTT.